These 6 T cell receptor beta chains came from one sample sequenced in a study of post-analysis software for immune sequencing data. The study's findings and limits: Comparison of patients with controls showed roughly five TRBV segments more frequent in patients, TRBV5-6, TRBV5-1 and TRBV20-1 among them.

These receptors have no known antigen. Tagging with unique molecular identifiers was a feature of the TCR beta cDNA libraries. TCRdb ran MiXCR on the PCR reads and lists one entry per CDR3 protein. The profile covers about 200,000 distinct CDR3 sequences, with roughly 30% appearing a single time and about 3.7% taken by the ten largest. Sequenced sample: blood. The source of these receptors is a girl aged 2 to 17 with multiple sclerosis.

Worth noting for this clonotype: Being one base from a much bigger clone, this may be a read error. The gene calls are TRBV6-6 and TRBJ2-7, with D maybe TRBD1 (6 bases). Germline V CDR1 and CDR2: MNHNY, SVGAGI (reference sequence). V was trimmed by 5 bases and J by 5 bases, leaving 19 bases between them. This CDR3 comprises 15 residues. The CDR3 sequence: CASSQNLGAGNEQYF. CDR3 DNA: TGTGCCAGCAGTCAGAACCTGGGGGCAGGGAACGAGCAGTACTTC.

This clonotype turned up a few times. The V call is TRBV14, the J call TRBJ1-5, with D possibly TRBD1 on 5 matching bases. Germline lookup yields CDR1 SGHDN and CDR2 FVKESK. CDR3 length equals 13 residues. V shed 4 bases and J shed 9 bases, with 13 bases lying between them. In DNA form, the CDR3 reads TGTGCCAGCAGCCCCCATTTAGGGACGCCCCAGCATTTT. Protein product: CASSPHLGTPQHF.

This clonotype was counted at least ten times. The chain employs TRBV27 and TRBJ2-3, with TRBD2 matching 7 bases. Unmatched junction bases numbered 6, after V lost 4 bases and J lost 2 bases. This CDR3 region has 15 residues. Germline CDR1 and CDR2: MNHEY and SMNVEV (reference sequence). The CDR3 spells CASSYGDYLTDTQYF. The CDR3 DNA is TGTGCCAGCAGTTATGGGGACTACCTCACAGATACGCAGTATTTT.

This clonotype showed up many times. The chain recombines TRBV4-1 with TRBJ2-1, with TRBD2 matching 9 bases. The germline V gene has CDR1 MGHRA and CDR2 YSYEKL. The ends lost 1 base at V and 3 bases at J; junction bases unmatched: 4. The CDR3 extends over 16 amino acids. The CDR3 DNA follows: TGCGCCAGCAGCCAAGGCCGACTAGCGGACTACAATGAGCAGTTCTTC. The encoded protein is CASSQGRLADYNEQFF.

This clonotype was observed many times. The V call is TRBV20-1, the J call TRBJ1-6, with D possibly TRBD1 on 5 matching bases. V shed 3 bases and J shed 8 bases, with 17 bases lying between them. Germline CDR1 and CDR2: DFQATT and SNEGSKA (reference sequence). The CDR3 contains 15 residues. CDR3 nucleotide sequence: TGCAGTGCTAGGACGGGACCCTCCGGTGATTCACCCCTCCACTTT. Translating gives CSARTGPSGDSPLHF.

The chain has TRBV6-6 and TRBJ2-6; unclear D gene. CDR3 size: 15 residues. Trimming stripped 7 bases from V and 0 bases from J, with 10 bases between. Germline V CDR1 and CDR2: MNHNY, SVGAGI (reference sequence). As DNA, the CDR3 is TGTGCCAGCATGGAAAGTCCCTCTGGGGCCAACGTCCTGACTTTC. The encoded protein is CASMESPSGANVLTF.